This T cell receptor (beta chain) was recovered during a study of spatial heterogeneity in lung cancer. Unique molecular identifiers, one per molecule, were present on every TCR cDNA molecule. TCRdb ran MiXCR on the 5' RACE reads and lists one entry per CDR3 protein. The table has tens of thousands of distinct CDR3 sequences, around 5.5% seen once; the top ten hold about a quarter. This clonotype was recorded a few times. Time point in this sample: sample taken at primary tumor resection. The authors sequenced whole RNA from tumor, nontumor lung or frozen PBMC without sorting. Losses at the gene ends were 4 bases for V and 2 bases for J; bases not matched to a gene: 2. Germline CDR1 SGHTA, CDR2 FQGNSA. This CDR3 spans 14 amino acids.

The chain employs TRBV7-2 and TRBJ2-7; 10 bases agree with TRBD2. The starting material was PBMCs, obtained at surgery. The source of this sequence is a female donor with early-stage non-small cell lung cancer. The CDR3 loop is CASSSSGGTYEQYF. For the CDR3, the DNA is TGTGCCAGCAGCTCTAGCGGGGGCACCTACGAGCAGTACTTC.